What follows are 5 T cell receptor beta chains derived from one specimen sequenced in a study of cytomegalovirus exposure and HLA in healthy donors. PCR involved 60 Vbeta and 13 Jbeta primers. Here immunoSEQ multiplex PCR was the method, and the copy in TCRdb shows in-frame clones only, minus some. This sample has 150,000 to 200,000 clones; around 80% occur once, and the top ten carry under 2%. What was sequenced was PBMCs. These receptors were taken from a man aged 18 to 29 in good health and CMV-seronegative.

V gene TRBV5-6 combines with J gene TRBJ2-1; 8 bases match TRBD2. The CDR3 sequence is 15 residues long. Trimming removed 6 bases from V and 9 bases from J; junction bases left unmatched: 14. Germline loops: CDR1 SGHDT, CDR2 YYEEEE. Here the CDR3 reads CASIEHGGRSTEQFF. CDR3 coding DNA: TGTGCCAGCATCGAACATGGCGGGAGGTCTACTGAGCAGTTCTTC.

This rearrangement joins TRBV6-5 to TRBJ1-1; D unresolved. The CDR3 consists of 11 residues. Germline V gene data show CDR1 as MNHEY and CDR2 as SVGAGI. V was shortened by 6 bases and J by 4 bases, with 6 bases between the two germline ends. CDR3 region: CASSRSTEAFF. The CDR3 bases are TGTGCCAGCAGCCGGAGCACTGAAGCTTTCTTT.

This clone was seen a handful of times. The DNA for the CDR3 is TGTGCCAGCAGCTTGGCTGTCGGCTTAACGGGAGGGAGCACAGATACGCAGTATTTT. Encoded protein: CASSLAVGLTGGSTDTQYF. The V and J genes are TRBV5-8 and TRBJ2-3, with 8 bases identical to TRBD2. The germline CDR1 and CDR2 sequences are SGHTS and YDEGEE. The CDR3 is made up of 19 amino acids. V lost 0 bases and J lost 0; bases outside the gene matches: 12. The variable domain in full, with the rest retrieved from reference TRBV5-8 and TRBJ2-3, is EAGVTQSPTHLIKTRGQQATLRCSPISGHTSVYWYQQALGLGLQFLLWYDEGEERNRGNFPPRFSGRQFPNYSSELNVNALELEDSALYLCASSLAVGLTGGSTDTQYFGPGTRLTVL.

A single count supports this clone. The chain combines TRBV30 with TRBJ1-4, with D unclear. Trimming removed 6 bases at V and 8 bases at J, with 28 bases between. The length of the CDR3 is 17 residues. CDR1 and CDR2 (germline): GTSNPN, SVGIG (reference sequence). Here the CDR3 reads CACPPREGAVLGEKLFF. CDR3 DNA: TGTGCCTGTCCTCCTCGGGAGGGCGCGGTGTTGGGGGAAAAACTGTTTTTT.

The rearrangement links TRBV5-8 to TRBJ2-3, with TRBD1 identical over 11 bases. The germline gives CDR1 SGHTS, CDR2 YDEGEE. V lost 3 bases and J lost 1; bases outside the gene matches: 7. CDR3 length: 17 residues. CDR3 protein: CASSWDRGKLGTDTQYF. The CDR3 DNA is TGTGCCAGCAGCTGGGACAGGGGGAAGTTGGGCACAGATACGCAGTATTTT.